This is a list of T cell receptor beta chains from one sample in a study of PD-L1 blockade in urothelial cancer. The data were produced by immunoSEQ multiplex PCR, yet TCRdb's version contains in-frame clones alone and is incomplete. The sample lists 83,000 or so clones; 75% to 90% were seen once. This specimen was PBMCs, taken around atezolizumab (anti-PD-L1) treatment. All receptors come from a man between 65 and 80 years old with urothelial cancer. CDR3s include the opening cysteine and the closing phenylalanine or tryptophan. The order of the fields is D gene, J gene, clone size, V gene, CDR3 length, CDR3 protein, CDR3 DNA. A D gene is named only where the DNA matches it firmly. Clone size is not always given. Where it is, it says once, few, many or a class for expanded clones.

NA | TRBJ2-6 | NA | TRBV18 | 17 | CASSPQRRNSGANVLTF | TGTGCCAGCTCACCACAGCGGAGGAACTCTGGGGCCAACGTCCTGACTTTC
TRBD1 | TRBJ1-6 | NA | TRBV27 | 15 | CASSLKTGGGSPLHF | TGTGCCAGCAGTCTTAAGACAGGGGGAGGATCACCCCTCCACTTT
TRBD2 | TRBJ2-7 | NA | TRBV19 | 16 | CASSIRTSGSGYEQYF | TGTGCCAGTAGTATACGAACTAGCGGGAGTGGTTACGAGCAGTACTTC
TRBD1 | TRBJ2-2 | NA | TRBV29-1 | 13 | CSVDRGPTGELFF | TGCAGCGTTGACAGGGGGCCCACCGGGGAGCTGTTTTTT
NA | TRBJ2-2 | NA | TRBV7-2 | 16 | CASSLVTGVDTGELFF | TGTGCCAGCAGCTTAGTGACGGGAGTGGACACCGGGGAGCTGTTTTTT
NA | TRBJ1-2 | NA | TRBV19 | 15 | CASHSGGGANYGYTF | TGTGCCAGCCATTCGGGGGGGGGAGCTAACTATGGCTACACCTTC
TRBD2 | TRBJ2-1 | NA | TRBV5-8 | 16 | CASSRGTSGNYNEQFF | TGTGCCAGCAGCCGGGGGACTAGCGGTAATTACAATGAGCAGTTCTTC
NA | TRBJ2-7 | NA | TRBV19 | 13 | CASSIVINYEQYF | TGTGCCAGTAGTATAGTAATTAACTACGAGCAGTACTTC
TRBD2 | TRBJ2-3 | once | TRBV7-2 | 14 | CASSLSSGGDTQYF | TGTGCCAGCAGCCTCAGTAGCGGGGGGGATACGCAGTATTTT
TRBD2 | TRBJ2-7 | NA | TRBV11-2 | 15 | CASSRTGTSVYEQYF | TGTGCCAGCAGCCGAACCGGGACTAGCGTTTACGAGCAGTACTTC
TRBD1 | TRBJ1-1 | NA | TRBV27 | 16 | CASSSAGGPIGTEAFF | TGTGCCAGCAGTTCGGCAGGGGGCCCGATAGGAACTGAAGCTTTCTTT
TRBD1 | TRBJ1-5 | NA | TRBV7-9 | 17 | CASSTGTGLGSNQPQHF | TGTGCCAGCAGCACTGGGACAGGGCTCGGGAGCAATCAGCCCCAGCATTTT
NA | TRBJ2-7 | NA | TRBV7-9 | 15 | CASSLGDDSSYEQYF | TGTGCCAGCAGCTTAGGCGACGACAGCTCCTACGAGCAGTACTTC
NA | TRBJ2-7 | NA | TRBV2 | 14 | CASSEMVANYEQYF | TGTGCCAGCAGTGAAATGGTAGCCAACTACGAGCAGTACTTC
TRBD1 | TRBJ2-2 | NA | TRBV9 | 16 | CASSVVGQGGTGELFF | TGTGCCAGCAGCGTAGTTGGACAGGGAGGCACCGGGGAGCTGTTTTTT
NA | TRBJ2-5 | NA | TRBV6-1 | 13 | CATSRGPTQTQYF | TGTGCCACCAGCCGTGGGCCAACCCAGACCCAGTACTTC
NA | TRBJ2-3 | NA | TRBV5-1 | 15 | CASSSNPTSTDTQYF | TGCGCCAGCAGCTCAAATCCTACCTCCACAGATACGCAGTATTTT
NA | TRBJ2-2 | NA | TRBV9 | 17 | CASSYRSQGRGAGELFF | TGTGCCAGCAGCTACCGATCACAGGGTAGGGGCGCCGGGGAGCTGTTTTTT
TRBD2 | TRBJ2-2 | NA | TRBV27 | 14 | CASTSGREAGELFF | TGTGCCAGCACTAGCGGGAGGGAAGCCGGGGAGCTGTTTTTT
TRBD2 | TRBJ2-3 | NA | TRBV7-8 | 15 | CASYQAGEGTDTQYF | TGTGCCAGTTATCAAGCGGGAGAAGGGACAGATACGCAGTATTTT
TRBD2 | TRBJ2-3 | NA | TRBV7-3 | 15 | CASSSWGGDSDTQYF | TGTGCCAGCAGTTCTTGGGGGGGGGATTCCGATACGCAGTATTTT
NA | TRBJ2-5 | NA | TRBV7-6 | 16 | CASSPNPLGSGGAQYF | TGTGCCAGCAGCCCTAACCCCCTGGGGTCCGGAGGAGCCCAGTACTTC
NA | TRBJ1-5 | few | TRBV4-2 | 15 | CASSQDLYSNQPQHF | TGTGCCAGCAGCCAAGATCTGTATAGCAATCAGCCCCAGCATTTT
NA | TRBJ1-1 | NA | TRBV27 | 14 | CASSLGRGDTEAFF | TGTGCCAGCAGTTTGGGCAGGGGAGACACTGAAGCTTTCTTT
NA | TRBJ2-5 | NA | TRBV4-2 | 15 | CASSQAQGLSETQYF | TGTGCCAGCAGCCAAGCGCAGGGCTTATCGGAGACCCAGTACTTC
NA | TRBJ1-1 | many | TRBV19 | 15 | CASSIFPPGVTEAFF | TGTGCCAGTAGTATATTTCCCCCGGGAGTCACTGAAGCTTTCTTT
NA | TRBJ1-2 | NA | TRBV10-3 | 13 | CAISVGRDAGYTF | TGTGCCATCAGTGTGGGGAGGGATGCTGGCTACACCTTC
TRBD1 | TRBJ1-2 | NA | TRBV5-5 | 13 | CASSGRTGDGYTF | TGTGCCAGCAGCGGCCGGACAGGGGACGGCTACACCTTC
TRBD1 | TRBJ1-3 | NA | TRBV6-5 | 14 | CASRLQGFGNTIYF | TGTGCCAGCAGGCTACAGGGGTTCGGAAACACCATATATTTT
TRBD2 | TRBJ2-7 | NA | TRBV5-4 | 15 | CASSLGTSGSYEQYF | TGTGCCAGCAGCTTGGGGACTAGCGGATCCTACGAGCAGTACTTC
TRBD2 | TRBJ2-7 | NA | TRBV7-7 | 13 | CASSLDETSVQYF | TGTGCTAGCAGCTTGGACGAGACTAGCGTGCAGTACTTC
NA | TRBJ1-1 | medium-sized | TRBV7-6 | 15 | CASSLASGHNTEAFF | TGTGCCAGCAGCTTAGCTTCCGGACATAACACTGAAGCTTTCTTT
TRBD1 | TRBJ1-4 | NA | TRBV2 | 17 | CASSDPGQGFGNEKLFF | TGTGCCAGCAGTGATCCGGGACAGGGATTTGGTAATGAAAAACTGTTTTTT
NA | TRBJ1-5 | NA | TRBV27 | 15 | CASSFGGVSNQPQHF | TGTGCCAGCAGTTTTGGGGGCGTAAGCAATCAGCCCCAGCATTTT